This T cell receptor beta chain derives from a study of shared clonotypes between healthy human individuals (TCRdb year 2020). In terms of the full investigation: A few men and two women, aged 18 to 49 years, made up the cohort. Per donor, three plates each were used for CD4 naive and CD4 memory, two for CD8 naive, and one for CD8 memory. To estimate repertoire size and how much clonotype sharing occurs between individuals, the study deeply sequenced the blood TCR repertoires of several healthy adults. To increase sequencing depth and limit assay-specific biases, TCR repertoire library preparation and sequencing were carried out by different laboratories using diverse techniques. Between about 0.9 and 9 billion PBMCs per donor were obtained by leukapheresis.

A single count supports this clone. The antigen it binds to is not known. Within one base of it there is no much larger clone, and no base qualities were kept. Points the paper makes about the study in general: Naive subsets generally had larger estimated clonotype richness than memory subsets. Even with the large sequencing depth, rarefaction of the sorted-subset datasets indicated that sequencing was incomplete. Sharing across several donors was observed for about 5% of naive CD4, 3% to 3.5% of naive CD8, over 2% of memory CD4, and roughly 0.4% of memory CD8 clonotypes. Pairwise subsampling indicated that sequencing depth was expected to affect the degree of clonotype sharing among donors. Sampling was limited to blood, and TCR repertoires in tissue likely differ from TCR repertoires in blood. Compared with non-shared clonotypes, the clonotypes found in all four sorted-subset donors had higher generation probabilities. The genetic and exposure-history diversity represented was limited by the small number of donors.

The donors were healthy, HIV-negative adults who had no recently reported acute infections or vaccinations. All donors were Caucasian adults living in Nashville, Tennessee, USA. CD4+ T cells were enriched by magnetic negative selection, after which naive cells were positively selected on CD45RA and the negative fraction was taken as the memory subset. Blood was collected by leukapheresis, and PBMCs were isolated by Ficoll-Histopaque density gradient centrifugation and then cryopreserved in liquid nitrogen vapor phase. Purity and quantity of every magnetically sorted T cell population were checked by analytical flow cytometry. Genomic DNA was isolated from each sorted fraction and quantified by UV absorbance on a Nanodrop 2000c. Using the deep immunoSEQ assay, TCR CDR3 regions were amplified from genomic DNA by multiplex PCR. Extracted genomic DNA from each cell subset was spread evenly across all wells of several immunoSEQ 96-well plates, with each plate serving as a replicate. For sorted subsets, around 0.2 ug genomic DNA, equal to tens of thousands of T cell genomes, was loaded into each replicate PCR. Purified libraries were measured with a Qubit 3.0 fluorometer, size-checked on a Bioanalyzer 2100, and measured again with the KAPA Library Quantification kit. Every immunoSEQ 96-well plate was sequenced on a dedicated single-read 150-cycle Illumina NextSeq 550 flow cell. For the original study's pipeline: Because only junctional sequences without quality scores were contained in the immunoSEQ output, filtering matching that applied to full-length reads could not be performed. To assign V/J genes and CDR3, sequences were annotated against IMGT germline references using PyIR, a Python wrapper for IgBLAST v1.9. Any read was removed if the V/J assignment was weak (E-value above 1e-6), the CDR3 was missing, or the read contained stop codons, out-of-frame junctions, or ambiguous translated residues. V3J clonotypes were defined by identical inferred V gene, J gene, and CDR3 amino acid sequence. The percentage overlap between two repertoires was calculated by dividing the number of shared unique clonotypes by the size of the smaller repertoire. Repertoire richness was assessed with RTK rarefaction, the Chao1 estimator, and Recon v2.1 estimates of unobserved clonotypes. Generation probabilities were computed with OLGA for all TCRbeta clonotypes obtained by the gDNA method from a handful of donors. TCRdb obtained this table from immuneACCESS and retained in-frame rearrangements with V and J assigned. These tables miss some clones; where compared with another copy, unresolved V genes account for less than half of the shortfall, and the remainder is unexplained. That table gives V, J and clone size, and the DNA gave D and trimming. The sample data list approximately 2.5 million clones, and over 85% of these were observed just once. 0.14% of the sample is held by the ten biggest clonotypes.

CDR1 and CDR2 are drawn from the germline V gene: SGHRS, YFSETQ. The cysteine opens and the phenylalanine closes a CDR3 of 15 amino acids. Only the CDR3 part of the read is kept: 45 bases, read in frame from the first base. Trimming at the junction amounts to 3 bases on V and 5 bases on J, and the germline ends lie 17 bases apart. The source of this sequence is a young man in good health. Sequencing was done on a sample of naive CD4+ T cells sorted from blood. What the cell subset or site label conveys for this sample: CD45RA+ positively selected. This chain is built from TRBV5-1 and TRBJ2-5, with the D call perhaps TRBD1 or TRBD2, each one matching 6 bases. The DNA is TGCGCCAGCAGCTCCAGAGGGGGGCCTACTGAGACCCAGTACTTC. Its protein product is CASSSRGGPTETQYF.